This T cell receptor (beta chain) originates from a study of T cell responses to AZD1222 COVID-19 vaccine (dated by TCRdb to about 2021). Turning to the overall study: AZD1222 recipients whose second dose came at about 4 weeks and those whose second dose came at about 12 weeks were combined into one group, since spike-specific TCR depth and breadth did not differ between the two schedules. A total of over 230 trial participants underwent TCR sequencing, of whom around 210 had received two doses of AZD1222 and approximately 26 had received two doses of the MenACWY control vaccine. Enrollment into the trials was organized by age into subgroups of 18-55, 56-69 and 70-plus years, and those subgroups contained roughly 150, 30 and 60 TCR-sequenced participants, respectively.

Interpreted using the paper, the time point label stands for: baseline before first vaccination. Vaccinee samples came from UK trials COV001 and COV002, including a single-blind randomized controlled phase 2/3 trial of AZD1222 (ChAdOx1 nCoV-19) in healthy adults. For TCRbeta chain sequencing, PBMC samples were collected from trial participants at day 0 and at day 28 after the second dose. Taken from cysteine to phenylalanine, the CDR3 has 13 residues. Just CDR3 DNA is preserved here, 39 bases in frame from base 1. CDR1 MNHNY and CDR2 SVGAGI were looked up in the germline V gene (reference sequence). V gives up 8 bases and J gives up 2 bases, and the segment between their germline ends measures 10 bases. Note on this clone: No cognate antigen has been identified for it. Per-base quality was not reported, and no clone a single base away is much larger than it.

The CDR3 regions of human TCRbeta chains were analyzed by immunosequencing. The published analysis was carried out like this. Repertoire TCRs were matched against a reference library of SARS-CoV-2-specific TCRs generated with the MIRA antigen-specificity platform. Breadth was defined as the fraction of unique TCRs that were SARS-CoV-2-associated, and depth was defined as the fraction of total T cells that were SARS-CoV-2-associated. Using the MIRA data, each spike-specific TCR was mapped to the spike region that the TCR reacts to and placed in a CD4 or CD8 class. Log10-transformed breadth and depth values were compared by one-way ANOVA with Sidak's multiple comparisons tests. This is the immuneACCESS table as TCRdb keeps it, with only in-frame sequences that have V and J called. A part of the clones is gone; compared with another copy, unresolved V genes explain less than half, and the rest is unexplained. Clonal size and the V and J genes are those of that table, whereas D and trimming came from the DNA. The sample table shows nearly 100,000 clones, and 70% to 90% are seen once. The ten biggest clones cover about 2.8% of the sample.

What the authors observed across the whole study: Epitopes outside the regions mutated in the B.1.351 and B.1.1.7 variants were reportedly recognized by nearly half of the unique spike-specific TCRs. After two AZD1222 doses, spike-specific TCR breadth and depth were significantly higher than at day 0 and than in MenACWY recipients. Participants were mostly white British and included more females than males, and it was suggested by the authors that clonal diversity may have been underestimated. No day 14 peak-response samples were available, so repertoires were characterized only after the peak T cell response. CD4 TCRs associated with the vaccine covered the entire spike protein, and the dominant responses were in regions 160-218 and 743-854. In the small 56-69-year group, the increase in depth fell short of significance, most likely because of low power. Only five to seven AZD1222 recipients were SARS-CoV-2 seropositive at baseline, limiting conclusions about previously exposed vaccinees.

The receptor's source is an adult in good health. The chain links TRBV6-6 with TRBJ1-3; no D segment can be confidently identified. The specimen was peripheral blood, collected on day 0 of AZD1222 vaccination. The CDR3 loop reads CASQGSPGNTIYF. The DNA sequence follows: TGTGCCAGCCAAGGGAGTCCTGGAAACACCATATATTTT.